The entry below describes one T cell receptor beta chain. Its antigen is still unknown. There are no base qualities to consult, and no much larger clone falls within one base. Known numbers of KT2, a T cell clone whose TCR had been sequenced previously, were spiked into unfractionated PBMC to test the sensitivity and accuracy of the pipeline. A range of KT2-to-PBMC ratios was produced by mixing KT2 cells with a fixed number of PBMC. The library was obtained by UMI-ligation and nested PCR. T4 RNA ligase 1 was used to ligate a single-stranded oligonucleotide containing the Illumina SP2 sequence and a UMI to the 3' end of the cDNA. PCR1 used four to five cycles (98 degrees C 15 s, 69 degrees C 30 s, 72 degrees C 40 s), and the beta primer was an equimolar mix of RC1.1 and RC1.2 that covered TRBC1 and TRBC2. Starting at PCR2, the TCR alpha and beta chains were handled separately, and sample indices and Illumina adaptors were added. The UMI comprised 12 random nucleotides, as two hexamers separated by a spacer, placed after an 8-base spacer. Libraries were sequenced on an Illumina MiSeq using v2 2x251 paired-end chemistry, with roughly 11 samples typically included per run. To boost diversity, each sequencing library was supplemented with PhiX DNA at 5-7%. The authors' pipeline ran thus. bcl2fastq converted raw reads to FASTQ, and Demultiplexor demultiplexed the reads by dual indices. V and J genes were assigned by Decombinator through tag matching, with a single base-pair mismatch being allowed. Using UMIs, Collapsinator corrected both sequencing errors and the frequency errors that come from PCR heterogeneity. CDR3Translator converted Decombinator identifiers into nucleotide sequence, translated that sequence into amino acids, and extracted CDR3 based on C- and N-terminal motifs. Each distinct KT2 TCR was counted as a cluster of KT2 sequences sharing one unique molecular identifier. TCRdb took the public reads, trimmed them with fastp at Q25, ran MiXCR for clone calling and kept in-frame beta chains. Entries that share a CDR3 protein sequence are merged under the most common genes and DNA. The V and J calls follow TCRdb's processing rather than the paper's. For this sample there are 25,000 to 35,000 distinct CDR3 sequences; about 7.3% appear just once. The ten largest clones capture 15% to 18% of the sample.

This specimen belongs to a study of quantifying T cell responses using KT2 cells (dated by TCRdb to the late 2010s). At the level of the whole study: RNA was DNase-treated and reverse transcribed with TCR alpha and beta constant-region primers, mostly using SuperScript III. The efficiency of the T4 ligation step under optimum conditions was estimated to be greater than 9.5%. To avoid over-amplification, PCR2 was carried out as a SYBR Green qPCR and halted once a predetermined fluorescence threshold was reached. Paper-wide results and their limitations: The study did not include a side-by-side comparison of this pipeline with other TCR sequencing techniques. KT2 sequences were detected down to the lowest spike-in tested, about one KT2 cell per 100,000 PBMC. At very high KT2 spike-in numbers, detection of KT2 sequences reached saturation. A linear scaling of KT2 alpha and beta sequence counts with input KT2 cell number was observed over several orders of magnitude.

CDR1 and CDR2 (MNHEY, SMNVEV) derive from the germline V gene (reference sequence). The germline V end is reduced by 6 bases and the J end by 8 bases; junction bases left unmatched: 15. The CDR3 goes from the cysteine to the phenylalanine over 16 residues. This entry keeps only the CDR3 DNA: 48 bases, framed from base 1. The sample taken for sequencing was PBMCs spiked with cells of the T cell clone KT2. This sequence was found in a human donor. Recombination linked TRBV27 to TRBJ2-1, with 8 bases matching TRBD2. The sequenced DNA: TGTGCCAGCAGCCCCGTTTACGGGACTAGGGCCCATGAGCAGTTCTTC. The encoded protein is CASSPVYGTRAHEQFF.